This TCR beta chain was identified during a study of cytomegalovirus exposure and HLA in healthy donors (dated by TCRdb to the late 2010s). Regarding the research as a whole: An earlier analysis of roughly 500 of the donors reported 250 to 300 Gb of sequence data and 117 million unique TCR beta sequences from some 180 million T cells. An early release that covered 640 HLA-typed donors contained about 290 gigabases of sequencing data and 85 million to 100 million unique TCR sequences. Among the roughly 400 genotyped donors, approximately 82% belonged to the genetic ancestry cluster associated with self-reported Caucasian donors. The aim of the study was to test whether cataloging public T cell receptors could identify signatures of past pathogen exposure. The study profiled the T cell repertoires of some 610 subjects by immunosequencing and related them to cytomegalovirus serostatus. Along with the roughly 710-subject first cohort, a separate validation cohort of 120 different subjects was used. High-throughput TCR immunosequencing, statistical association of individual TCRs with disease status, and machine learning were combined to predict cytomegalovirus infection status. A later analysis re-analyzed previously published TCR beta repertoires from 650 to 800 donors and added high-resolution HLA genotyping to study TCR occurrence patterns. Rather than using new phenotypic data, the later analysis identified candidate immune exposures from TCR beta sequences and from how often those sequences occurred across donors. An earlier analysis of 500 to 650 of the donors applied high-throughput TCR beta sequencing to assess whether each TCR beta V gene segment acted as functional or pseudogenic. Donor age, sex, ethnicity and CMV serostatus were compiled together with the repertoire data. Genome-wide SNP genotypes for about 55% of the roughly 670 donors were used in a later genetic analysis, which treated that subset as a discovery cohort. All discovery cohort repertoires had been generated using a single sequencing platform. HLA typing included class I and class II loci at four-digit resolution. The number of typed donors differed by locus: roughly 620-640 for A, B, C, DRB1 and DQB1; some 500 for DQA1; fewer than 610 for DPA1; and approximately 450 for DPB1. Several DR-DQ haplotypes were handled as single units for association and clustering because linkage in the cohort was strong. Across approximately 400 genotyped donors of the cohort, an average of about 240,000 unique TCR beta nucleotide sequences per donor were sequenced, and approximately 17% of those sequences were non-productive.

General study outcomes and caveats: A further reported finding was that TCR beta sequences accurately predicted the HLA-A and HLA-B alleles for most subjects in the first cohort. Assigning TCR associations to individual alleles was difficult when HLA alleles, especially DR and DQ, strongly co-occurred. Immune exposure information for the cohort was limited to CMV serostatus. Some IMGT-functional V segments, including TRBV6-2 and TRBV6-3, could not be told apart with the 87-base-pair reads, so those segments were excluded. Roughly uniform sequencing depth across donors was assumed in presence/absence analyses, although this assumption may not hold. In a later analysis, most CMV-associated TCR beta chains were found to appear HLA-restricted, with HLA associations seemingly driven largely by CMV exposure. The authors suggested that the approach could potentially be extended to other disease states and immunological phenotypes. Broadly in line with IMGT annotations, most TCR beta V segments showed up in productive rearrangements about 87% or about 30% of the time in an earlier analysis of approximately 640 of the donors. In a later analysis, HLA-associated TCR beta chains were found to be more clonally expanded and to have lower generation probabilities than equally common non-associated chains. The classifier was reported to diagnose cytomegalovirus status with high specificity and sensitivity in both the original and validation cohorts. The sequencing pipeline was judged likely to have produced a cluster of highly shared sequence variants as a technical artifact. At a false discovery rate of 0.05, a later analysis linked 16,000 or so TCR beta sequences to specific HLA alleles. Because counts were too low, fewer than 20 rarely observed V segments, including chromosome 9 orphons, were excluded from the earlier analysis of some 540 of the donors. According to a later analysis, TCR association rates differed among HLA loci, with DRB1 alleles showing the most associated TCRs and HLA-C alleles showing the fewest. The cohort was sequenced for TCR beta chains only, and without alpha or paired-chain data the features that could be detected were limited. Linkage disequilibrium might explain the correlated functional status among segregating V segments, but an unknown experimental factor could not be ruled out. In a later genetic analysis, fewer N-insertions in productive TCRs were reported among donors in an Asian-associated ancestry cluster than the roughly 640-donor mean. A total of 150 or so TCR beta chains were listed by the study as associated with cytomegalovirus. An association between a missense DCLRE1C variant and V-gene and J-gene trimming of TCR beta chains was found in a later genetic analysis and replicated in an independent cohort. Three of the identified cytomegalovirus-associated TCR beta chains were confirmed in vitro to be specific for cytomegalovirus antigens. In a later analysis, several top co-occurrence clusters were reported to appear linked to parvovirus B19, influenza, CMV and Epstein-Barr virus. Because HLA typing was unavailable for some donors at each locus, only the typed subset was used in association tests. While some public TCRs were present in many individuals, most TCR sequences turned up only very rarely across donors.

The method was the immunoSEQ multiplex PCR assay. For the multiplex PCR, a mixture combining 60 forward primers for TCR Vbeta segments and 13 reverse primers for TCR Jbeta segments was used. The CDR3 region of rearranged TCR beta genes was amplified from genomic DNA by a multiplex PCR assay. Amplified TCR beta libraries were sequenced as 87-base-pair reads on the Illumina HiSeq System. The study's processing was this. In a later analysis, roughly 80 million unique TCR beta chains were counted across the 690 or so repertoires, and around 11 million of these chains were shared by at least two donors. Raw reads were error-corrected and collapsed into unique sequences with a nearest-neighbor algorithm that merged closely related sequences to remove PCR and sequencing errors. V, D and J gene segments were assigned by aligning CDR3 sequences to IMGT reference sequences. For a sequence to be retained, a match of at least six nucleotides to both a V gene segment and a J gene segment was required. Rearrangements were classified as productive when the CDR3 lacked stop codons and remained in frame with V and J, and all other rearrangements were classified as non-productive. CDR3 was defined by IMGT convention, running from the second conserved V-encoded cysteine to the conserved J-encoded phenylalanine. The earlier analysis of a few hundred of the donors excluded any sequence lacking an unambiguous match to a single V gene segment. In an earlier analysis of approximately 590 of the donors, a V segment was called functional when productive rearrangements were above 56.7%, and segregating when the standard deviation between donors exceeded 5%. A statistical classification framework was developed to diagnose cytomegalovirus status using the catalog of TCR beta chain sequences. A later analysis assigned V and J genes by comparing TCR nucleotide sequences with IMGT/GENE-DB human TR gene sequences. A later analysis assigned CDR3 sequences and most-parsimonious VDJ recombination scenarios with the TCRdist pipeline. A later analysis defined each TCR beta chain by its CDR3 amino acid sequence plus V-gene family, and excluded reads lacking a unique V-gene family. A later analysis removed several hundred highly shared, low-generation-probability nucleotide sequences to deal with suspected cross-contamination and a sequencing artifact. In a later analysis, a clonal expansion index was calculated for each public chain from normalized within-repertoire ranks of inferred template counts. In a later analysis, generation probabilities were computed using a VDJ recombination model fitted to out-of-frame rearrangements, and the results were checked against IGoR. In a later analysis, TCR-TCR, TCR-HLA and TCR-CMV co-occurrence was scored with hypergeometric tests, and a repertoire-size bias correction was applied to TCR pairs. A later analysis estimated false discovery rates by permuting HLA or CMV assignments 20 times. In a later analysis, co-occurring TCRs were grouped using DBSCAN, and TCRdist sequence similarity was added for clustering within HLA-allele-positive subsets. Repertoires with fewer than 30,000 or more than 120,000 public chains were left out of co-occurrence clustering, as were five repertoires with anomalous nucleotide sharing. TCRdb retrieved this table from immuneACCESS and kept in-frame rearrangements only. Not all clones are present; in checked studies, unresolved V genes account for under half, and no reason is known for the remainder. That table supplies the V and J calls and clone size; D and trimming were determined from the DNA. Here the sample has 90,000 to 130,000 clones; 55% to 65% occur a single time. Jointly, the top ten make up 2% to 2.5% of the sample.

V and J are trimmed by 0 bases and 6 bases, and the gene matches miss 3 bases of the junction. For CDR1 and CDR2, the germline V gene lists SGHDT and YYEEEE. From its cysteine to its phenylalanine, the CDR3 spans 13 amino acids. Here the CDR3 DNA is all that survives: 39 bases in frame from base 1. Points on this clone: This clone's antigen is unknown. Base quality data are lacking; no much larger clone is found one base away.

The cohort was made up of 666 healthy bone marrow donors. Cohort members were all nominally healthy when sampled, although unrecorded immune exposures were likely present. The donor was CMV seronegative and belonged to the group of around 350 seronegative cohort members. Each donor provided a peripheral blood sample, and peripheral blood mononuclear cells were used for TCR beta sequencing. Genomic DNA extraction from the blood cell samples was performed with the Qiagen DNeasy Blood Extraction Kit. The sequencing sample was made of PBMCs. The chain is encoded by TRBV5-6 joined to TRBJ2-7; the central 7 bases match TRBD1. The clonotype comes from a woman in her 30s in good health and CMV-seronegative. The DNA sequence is TGTGCCAGCAGCTTGGAGGGGGCGGGCGAGCAGTACTTC. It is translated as CASSLEGAGEQYF. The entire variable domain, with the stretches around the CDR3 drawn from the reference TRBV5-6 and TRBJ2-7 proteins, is DAGVTQSPTHLIKTRGQQVTLRCSPKSGHDTVSWYQQALGQGPQFIFQYYEEEERQRGNFPDRFSGHQFPNYSSELNVNALLLGDSALYLCASSLEGAGEQYFGPGTRLTVT.